The clone carrying this TCR beta chain has more than one count but fewer than ten. What it recognizes is unknown. It was 8.5 to 10 ml of fresh peripheral blood that supplied the PBMCs. The germline V gene has CDR1 SEHNR and CDR2 FQNEAQ (reference sequence). V shed 7 bases, J shed 10 bases, and the junction held 6 bases outside the gene matches. There are 13 residues in the CDR3. The sample comes from a study of T cells in Graves' hyperthyroidism and ophthalmopathy. Study summary: Sampling of peripheral blood happened at initial diagnosis, prior to any treatment. Findings of the study overall: Blood shared most expanded thyroid clonotypes above 0.001. The model forecast ophthalmopathy, anticipating it by a median around 6.4 months before onset.

Researchers amplified the TCR beta CDR3 regions from RNA transcripts. The study used the HTBI primer set for a first-round RT-PCR of the TCR CDR3. From the multiplex PCR reads, TCRdb called clonotypes with MiXCR, one entry per CDR3 protein. The table includes around 380,000 distinct CDR3 sequences, roughly 13% detected once. The rearrangement joins TRBV7-9 to TRBJ2-1; 11 bases match TRBD2. The origin of this receptor is a man aged 25 to 40 with Graves' hyperthyroidism that later progressed to Graves' ophthalmopathy. Sequences were obtained from blood. The CDR3 loop is CASTGTSGGEQFF. CDR3 in DNA: TGTGCCAGCACCGGGACTAGCGGAGGCGAGCAGTTCTTC.